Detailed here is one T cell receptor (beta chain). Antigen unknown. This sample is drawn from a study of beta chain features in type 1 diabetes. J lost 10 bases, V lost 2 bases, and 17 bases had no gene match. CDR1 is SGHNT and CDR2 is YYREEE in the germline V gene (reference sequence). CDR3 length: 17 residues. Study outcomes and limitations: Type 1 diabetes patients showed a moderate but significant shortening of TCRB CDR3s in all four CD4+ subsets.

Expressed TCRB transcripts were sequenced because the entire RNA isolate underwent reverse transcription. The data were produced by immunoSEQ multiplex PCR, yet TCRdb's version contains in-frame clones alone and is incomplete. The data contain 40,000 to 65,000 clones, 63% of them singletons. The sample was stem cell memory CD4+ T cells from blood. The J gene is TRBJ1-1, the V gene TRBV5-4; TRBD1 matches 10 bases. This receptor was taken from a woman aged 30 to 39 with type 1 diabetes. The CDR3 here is CASSFPTPGTGDSGAFF. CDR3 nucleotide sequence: TGTGCCAGCAGCTTCCCCACCCCCGGGACAGGGGACTCTGGAGCTTTCTTT.